Shown below are 8 T cell receptor beta chains from a single sample sequenced in a study of T cells after yellow fever vaccination. TCRdb redid the calling of the 5' RACE reads with MiXCR, one entry per CDR3 protein. This sample has about 360,000 distinct CDR3 sequences, with more than 5.5% found just once. The sequenced sample was PBMCs, obtained 5 days after the yellow fever booster vaccination. The receptors shown here come from a man between 25 and 39 years old who received the YFV17D yellow fever vaccine.

This clonotype appeared a few times. The chain recombines TRBV19 with TRBJ2-7, with TRBD1 matching over 7 bases. The junction had 7 bases not matched to a gene; V was cut back by 8 bases and J by 3 bases. The V gene's germline CDR1 is LNHDA and CDR2 SQIVND (reference sequence). The CDR3 has 13 amino acids. The CDR3 is CASGGQVYYEQYF. In DNA form, the CDR3 reads TGTGCCAGTGGCGGACAGGTATACTACGAGCAGTACTTC.

This rearrangement joins TRBV5-1 to TRBJ2-4; D gene ambiguous. Germline V gene data show CDR1 as SGHRS and CDR2 as YFSETQ. V was trimmed by 1 base and J by 7 bases, leaving 15 bases between them. CDR3 length equals 15 residues. CDR3 residues: CASSLSVSDSNIQYF. In DNA, the CDR3 is TGCGCCAGCAGCTTGAGCGTCAGCGACTCGAACATTCAGTACTTC. The full variable domain, with the rest looked up from reference TRBV5-1 and TRBJ2-4, is KAGVTQTPRYLIKTRGQQVTLSCSPISGHRSVSWYQQTPGQGLQFLFEYFSETQRNKGNFPGRFSGRQFSNSRSEMNVSTLELGDSALYLCASSLSVSDSNIQYFGAGTRLSVL.

This clonotype was seen a few times. The J gene is TRBJ1-5, the V gene TRBV6-2 or TRBV6-3; the D is unclear. Trimming removed 0 bases at V and 1 base at J, with 13 bases between. Germline loops: CDR1 MNHEY, CDR2 SVGEGT. The length of the CDR3 is 17 residues. For the CDR3, the DNA is TGTGCCAGCAGTTACTCGGAGGTCATGGGGAGCAATCAGCCCCAGCATTTT. Amino acids: CASSYSEVMGSNQPQHF.

This clonotype was seen more than once but under ten times. The rearrangement uses TRBV10-2 and TRBJ2-1; 15 bases fit TRBD2. The ends lost 10 bases at V and 3 bases at J; junction bases unmatched: 7. Germline V gene lookup returns CDR1 WSHSY and CDR2 SAAADI. This CDR3 contains 16 residues. The CDR3: CATTGLAGGYYNEQFF. The CDR3, as DNA: TGCGCCACCACCGGACTAGCGGGAGGGTACTACAATGAGCAGTTCTTC.

About this clonotype itself: One end of the junction is discordant with germline, which a read error may explain. This chain connects TRBV25-1 to TRBJ2-3; D is possibly TRBD1 or TRBD2 (6 bases each). Per germline, CDR1 MGHDK and CDR2 SYGVNS. CDR3 length: 12 amino acids. Written as DNA, the CDR3 is TGTGTCAGCAGTGGATCGGGGGCGGAGGAGTATTTT. This codes for CVSSGSGAEEYF.

This clonotype was counted only a few times. The chain couples TRBV6-2 or TRBV6-3 to TRBJ2-7; D not certain. The CDR3 has 15 amino acids. V was clipped by 2 bases and J by 0 bases, with 11 bases between them. Germline V gives CDR1 MNHEY, CDR2 SVGEGT. The CDR3 nucleotides are TGTGCCAGCAGTTACGCTCTCAGGAGCTCCTACGAGCAGTACTTC. It codes for CASSYALRSSYEQYF.

J is TRBJ2-1 and V is TRBV20-1, with 7 bases aligning to TRBD2. CDR1 DFQATT and CDR2 SNEGSKA come from the germline V gene (reference sequence). Trimming at V came to 6 bases and at J to 3 bases, leaving 11 bases not matched to a gene. This CDR3 has 15 residues. In DNA form, the CDR3 reads TGCAGTGCCCAAAGTGTACTAGCGAACTACAATGAGCAGTTCTTC. Amino acid sequence: CSAQSVLANYNEQFF.

This rearrangement joins TRBV29-1 to TRBJ2-7; D remains unclear. Germline CDR1 reads SQVTM; CDR2 reads ANQGSEA. This CDR3 spans 12 amino acids. V was shortened by 3 bases and J by 5 bases, with 11 bases between the two germline ends. The chain's CDR3 is CSVDPNRNEQYF. Written as DNA, the CDR3 is TGCAGCGTTGACCCGAACAGAAACGAGCAGTACTTC.